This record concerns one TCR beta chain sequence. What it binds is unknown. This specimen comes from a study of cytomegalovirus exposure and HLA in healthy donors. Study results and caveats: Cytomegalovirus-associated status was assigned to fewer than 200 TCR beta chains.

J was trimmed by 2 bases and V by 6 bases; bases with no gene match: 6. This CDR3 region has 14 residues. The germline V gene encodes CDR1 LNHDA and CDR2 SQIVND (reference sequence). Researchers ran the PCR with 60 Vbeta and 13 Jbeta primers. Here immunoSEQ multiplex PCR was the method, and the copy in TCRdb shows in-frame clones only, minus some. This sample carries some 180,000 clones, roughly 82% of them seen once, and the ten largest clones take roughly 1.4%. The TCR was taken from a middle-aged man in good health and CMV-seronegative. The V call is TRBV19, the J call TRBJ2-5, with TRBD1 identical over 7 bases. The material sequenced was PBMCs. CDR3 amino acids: CASRNRGRQETQYF. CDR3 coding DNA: TGTGCCAGTAGGAACAGGGGTCGACAAGAGACCCAGTACTTC.